Listed below are T cell receptor beta chains from one sample, sequenced in a study of blood T cells in healthy people across ages. MiXCR, applied by TCRdb to the 5' RACE reads, yields one record per CDR3 protein. In the table there are 1.5 million to 2 million distinct CDR3 sequences, around 40% of which are singletons. Sample: blood. Receptor source: a human donor in good health. The CDR3 runs from the conserved cysteine through the conserved F or W. Fields, in order: CDR3 protein, CDR3 DNA, J gene, D gene, V gene, clone size. A D gene is named only where the DNA matches it firmly. Size values are once, few and many counts, or a class for expanded clones, and some rows have none.

CDR3aa: CASRRTVPGTEAFF; CDR3nt: TGCGCCAGCCGACGGACAGTCCCGGGGACTGAAGCTTTCTTT; j_gene: TRBJ1-1; d_gene: .; v_gene: TRBV5-1; abundance: .
CDR3aa: CASSQVRDREAFF; CDR3nt: TGTGCCAGCAGCCAAGTACGGGACAGGGAAGCTTTCTTT; j_gene: TRBJ1-1; d_gene: TRBD1; v_gene: TRBV4-2; abundance: few
CDR3aa: CASSFLNERFF; CDR3nt: TGTGCCAGCAGTTTTCTCAATGAGCGGTTCTTC; j_gene: TRBJ2-1; d_gene: .; v_gene: TRBV12-3/TRBV12-4; abundance: few
CDR3aa: CASSPVKKRDNEQFF; CDR3nt: TGTGCCAGCAGCCCGGTCAAAAAAAGGGACAATGAGCAGTTCTTC; j_gene: TRBJ2-1; d_gene: .; v_gene: TRBV7-9; abundance: .
CDR3aa: CAWSVQRLGGKQYF; CDR3nt: TGTGCCTGGAGTGTTCAACGTTTGGGGGGGAAGCAGTACTTC; j_gene: TRBJ2-7; d_gene: TRBD2; v_gene: TRBV30; abundance: .
CDR3aa: CSARWYNEQFF; CDR3nt: TGCAGTGCTAGATGGTACAATGAGCAGTTCTTC; j_gene: TRBJ2-1; d_gene: .; v_gene: TRBV20-1; abundance: .
CDR3aa: CSANLAGVQYEQYF; CDR3nt: TGCAGTGCAAACTTAGCGGGGGTCCAGTACGAGCAGTACTTC; j_gene: TRBJ2-7; d_gene: TRBD2; v_gene: TRBV20-1; abundance: .
CDR3aa: CASSYNEGTEAFF; CDR3nt: TGTGCCAGCAGTTATAATGAGGGCACTGAAGCTTTCTTT; j_gene: TRBJ1-1; d_gene: .; v_gene: TRBV27; abundance: few
CDR3aa: CASSHSSLDSKDTQYF; CDR3nt: TGCGCCAGCAGCCACTCGTCCTTAGACAGTAAAGATACGCAGTATTTT; j_gene: TRBJ2-3; d_gene: .; v_gene: TRBV4-1; abundance: once
CDR3aa: CASSLARYNEQFF; CDR3nt: TGTGCCAGCAGCTTAGCGCGGTACAATGAGCAGTTCTTC; j_gene: TRBJ2-1; d_gene: .; v_gene: TRBV7-2; abundance: many
CDR3aa: CASSSNPGSYEQYF; CDR3nt: TGTGCCAGCAGCTCCAACCCAGGGTCCTACGAGCAGTACTTC; j_gene: TRBJ2-7; d_gene: .; v_gene: TRBV7-3; abundance: .
CDR3aa: CASSKGPGYGYTF; CDR3nt: TGTGCCAGCAGCAAAGGACCGGGCTATGGCTACACCTTC; j_gene: TRBJ1-2; d_gene: .; v_gene: TRBV21-1; abundance: .
CDR3aa: CASSLAAGVSYEQYF; CDR3nt: TGTGCCAGCAGCTTAGCGGCAGGGGTCTCCTACGAGCAGTACTTC; j_gene: TRBJ2-7; d_gene: .; v_gene: TRBV7-8; abundance: few
CDR3aa: CASSSEPGGGYTF; CDR3nt: TGTGCCAGCAGTTCCGAGCCTGGGGGTGGCTACACCTTC; j_gene: TRBJ1-2; d_gene: .; v_gene: TRBV27; abundance: .
CDR3aa: CASSQERQPPYEQYF; CDR3nt: TGTGCCAGCAGCCAAGAGAGACAGCCCCCCTACGAGCAGTACTTC; j_gene: TRBJ2-7; d_gene: .; v_gene: TRBV13; abundance: .
CDR3aa: CASSLDVDTQYF; CDR3nt: TGTGCCAGCAGCTTGGACGTAGATACGCAGTATTTT; j_gene: TRBJ2-3; d_gene: .; v_gene: TRBV7-2; abundance: many
CDR3aa: CASRYNLGDYGYTF; CDR3nt: TGTGCCAGCAGGTACAACCTGGGTGACTATGGCTACACCTTC; j_gene: TRBJ1-2; d_gene: .; v_gene: TRBV7-9; abundance: .
CDR3aa: CASSLDVNQETQYF; CDR3nt: TGTGCCAGCAGCTTAGATGTAAATCAAGAGACCCAGTACTTC; j_gene: TRBJ2-5; d_gene: .; v_gene: TRBV7-9; abundance: .
CDR3aa: CASSPYRDFTQYF; CDR3nt: TGTGCCAGCAGTCCATACAGGGACTTTACGCAGTATTTT; j_gene: TRBJ2-3; d_gene: .; v_gene: TRBV28; abundance: few
CDR3aa: CSVEHSQDTQYF; CDR3nt: TGCAGCGTTGAACACTCCCAAGATACGCAGTATTTT; j_gene: TRBJ2-3; d_gene: .; v_gene: TRBV29-1; abundance: .
CDR3aa: CAISESVVEASGYTF; CDR3nt: TGTGCCATCAGTGAGTCGGTCGTGGAGGCTAGTGGCTACACCTTC; j_gene: TRBJ1-2; d_gene: .; v_gene: TRBV10-3; abundance: few
CDR3aa: CSADRVLTNEQYF; CDR3nt: TGCAGTGCCGACAGGGTTTTAACCAACGAGCAGTACTTC; j_gene: TRBJ2-7; d_gene: TRBD1; v_gene: TRBV20-1; abundance: .
CDR3aa: CASSGDTDEQFF; CDR3nt: TGTGCCAGCAGTGGGGACACCGATGAGCAGTTCTTC; j_gene: TRBJ2-1; d_gene: .; v_gene: TRBV12-3/TRBV12-4; abundance: .
CDR3aa: CASSLEGKGVDEQFF; CDR3nt: TGTGCCAGCAGCTTAGAGGGTAAAGGGGTGGATGAGCAGTTCTTC; j_gene: TRBJ2-1; d_gene: .; v_gene: TRBV13; abundance: .
CDR3aa: CASSLDPGTPYGYTF; CDR3nt: TGTGCCAGCAGCTTGGACCCCGGGACTCCCTATGGCTACACCTTC; j_gene: TRBJ1-2; d_gene: .; v_gene: TRBV5-5; abundance: few
CDR3aa: CSVWGGSSGGDEQFF; CDR3nt: TGCAGCGTCTGGGGGGGGTCTAGCGGGGGCGATGAGCAGTTCTTC; j_gene: TRBJ2-1; d_gene: TRBD2; v_gene: TRBV29-1; abundance: .
CDR3aa: CASSSIVGDRGRDEQFF; CDR3nt: TGCGCCAGCAGCTCTATCGTGGGAGACAGGGGAAGGGATGAGCAGTTCTTC; j_gene: TRBJ2-1; d_gene: TRBD1; v_gene: TRBV5-1; abundance: .
CDR3aa: CSVEDRGDTDTQYF; CDR3nt: TGCAGCGTTGAAGATCGAGGGGACACAGATACGCAGTATTTT; j_gene: TRBJ2-3; d_gene: .; v_gene: TRBV29-1; abundance: .
CDR3aa: CASSDGDSPYSNQPQHF; CDR3nt: TGTGCCAGCAGTGACGGGGACAGTCCCTATAGCAATCAGCCCCAGCATTTT; j_gene: TRBJ1-5; d_gene: TRBD1; v_gene: TRBV6-4; abundance: .
CDR3aa: CASSFYQNNEQFF; CDR3nt: TGCGCCAGCAGCTTCTACCAAAACAATGAGCAGTTCTTC; j_gene: TRBJ2-1; d_gene: .; v_gene: TRBV5-1; abundance: .
CDR3aa: CASSLGLATYDEQFF; CDR3nt: TGCGCCAGCAGCTTGGGTCTAGCCACCTACGATGAGCAGTTCTTC; j_gene: TRBJ2-1; d_gene: .; v_gene: TRBV5-1; abundance: few
CDR3aa: CASSVGQGDKNIQYF; CDR3nt: TGTGCCAGCAGCGTCGGACAGGGGGACAAAAACATTCAGTACTTC; j_gene: TRBJ2-4; d_gene: TRBD1; v_gene: TRBV7-2; abundance: few
CDR3aa: CASSLLTRSTEAFF; CDR3nt: TGTGCCAGCAGTTTACTAACTCGGAGCACTGAAGCTTTCTTT; j_gene: TRBJ1-1; d_gene: .; v_gene: TRBV27; abundance: .
CDR3aa: CAVSGTGGPYEQYF; CDR3nt: TGTGCCGTCAGTGGGACAGGGGGCCCTTACGAGCAGTACTTC; j_gene: TRBJ2-7; d_gene: TRBD1; v_gene: TRBV10-3; abundance: .
CDR3aa: CASSQFDSDSYEQYF; CDR3nt: TGCGCCAGCAGCCAATTTGACAGCGACTCCTACGAGCAGTACTTC; j_gene: TRBJ2-7; d_gene: .; v_gene: TRBV4-3; abundance: few
CDR3aa: CASSLEPTDTQYF; CDR3nt: TGTGCCAGCAGCTTAGAACCCACAGATACGCAGTATTTT; j_gene: TRBJ2-3; d_gene: .; v_gene: TRBV7-9; abundance: few
CDR3aa: CASSREPGELFF; CDR3nt: TGTGCCAGCAGCCGAGAACCCGGGGAGCTGTTTTTT; j_gene: TRBJ2-2; d_gene: .; v_gene: TRBV3-1; abundance: .
CDR3aa: CASSMRGAQETQYF; CDR3nt: TGCGCCAGCAGCATGCGGGGGGCACAAGAGACCCAGTACTTC; j_gene: TRBJ2-5; d_gene: TRBD2; v_gene: TRBV5-1; abundance: .
CDR3aa: CASSLAWAAATEAFF; CDR3nt: TGTGCCAGCAGCTTGGCCTGGGCAGCTGCCACTGAAGCTTTCTTT; j_gene: TRBJ1-1; d_gene: .; v_gene: TRBV7-9; abundance: .
CDR3aa: CASSPWTLGTGELFF; CDR3nt: TGTGCCAGCAGTCCTTGGACCCTGGGCACCGGGGAGCTGTTTTTT; j_gene: TRBJ2-2; d_gene: .; v_gene: TRBV12-3/TRBV12-4; abundance: few
CDR3aa: CASSYGGGLDLGETQYF; CDR3nt: TGTGCCAGCAGTTACGGGGGGGGACTAGACTTAGGAGAGACCCAGTACTTC; j_gene: TRBJ2-5; d_gene: TRBD2; v_gene: TRBV6-5; abundance: .
CDR3aa: CASSFLTGETIYEQYF; CDR3nt: TGTGCCAGCAGTTTTCTAACAGGTGAGACGATCTACGAGCAGTACTTC; j_gene: TRBJ2-7; d_gene: .; v_gene: TRBV28; abundance: few
CDR3aa: CASSLDSFSDTQYF; CDR3nt: TGCGCCAGCAGCTTGGACAGCTTTTCAGATACGCAGTATTTT; j_gene: TRBJ2-3; d_gene: .; v_gene: TRBV5-1; abundance: .